This TCR beta chain was profiled in a study of T-cell reconstitution after alpha-beta-depleted transplantation in children. This clonotype was counted at least ten times. The antigen remains undetermined. Molecular barcoding with unique molecular identifiers was used for the TCRbeta library. TCRdb re-analysed the PCR reads in MiXCR, keeping a single row per CDR3 protein. The sample comprises about 580,000 distinct CDR3 sequences, 23% of which are singletons, and roughly 14% rests with the top ten. Study-level results: The authors attributed T-cell counts and diversity one year after transplant mostly to newly produced T cells. At around two months after transplant, the alpha-beta T cells were reportedly derived from several hundred expanded clones that came from non-depleted graft cells. High day-60 TCRbeta diversity in some patients came from surviving recipient T cells and thymic progenitors.

This TCR was sampled from a boy under two years old who had a stem cell transplant for acute myeloid leukemia, so the T cells may come from the graft donor. The sample was PBMCs, mostly from graft donor cells, taken 360 days after TCRalphabeta/CD19-depleted stem cell transplant.

This chain's CDR3 is CASSPPKDSYTGELFF. The CDR3 DNA follows: TGTGCCAGCTCACCTCCGAAAGACAGTTACACCGGGGAGCTGTTTTTT. The chain recombines TRBV18 with TRBJ2-2; the D gene is possibly TRBD1 (5 bases). The CDR3 length is 16 residues. Germline-derived CDR1 and CDR2 are KGHSH and LQKENI. Trimming pared 3 bases from V and 3 bases from J, leaving 14 bases between. The full variable domain, its missing parts supplied by reference TRBV18 and TRBJ2-2, is NAGVMQNPRHLVRRRGQEARLRCSPMKGHSHVYWYRQLPEEGLKFMVYLQKENIIDESGMPKERFSAEFPKEGPSILRIQQVVRGDSAAYFCASSPPKDSYTGELFFGEGSRLTVL.